These 8 T cell receptor beta chains originate from one sample sequenced in a study of OX40 agonist ivuxolimab in advanced cancers. Libraries came from the immunoSEQ multiplex PCR assay. Entries here come from immuneACCESS through TCRdb and include only in-frame sequences with V and J called. Some clones fail to appear in such tables; in the studies checked, an unresolved V gene covers under half of the shortfall, and the cause of the remainder is unknown. The sample includes roughly 60,000 clones, with 85% observed a single time. Approximately 5% of the sample is taken by the ten largest. The specimen was CD4+ or CD8+ T cells sorted from blood, collected in a trial of the OX40 agonist ivuxolimab. The receptors shown here come from an adult with an advanced solid tumor such as melanoma, head and neck, liver or kidney cancer.

The V gene is TRBV7-3, the J gene TRBJ2-7; D gene unclear. The length of the CDR3 is 13 residues. With 0 bases removed from V and 6 bases from J, the gap between germline ends came to 9 bases. Germline V gene sequence: CDR1 SGHTA, CDR2 FQGTGA. The CDR3 is CASSLTPRSEQYF. The CDR3 DNA reads TGTGCCAGCAGCTTAACTCCCCGATCCGAGCAGTACTTC. The full variable domain, its missing parts supplied by reference TRBV7-3 and TRBJ2-7, is GAGVSQTPSNKVTEKGKYVELRCDPISGHTALYWYRQSLGQGPEFLIYFQGTGAADDSGLPNDRFFAVRPEGSVSTLKIQRTERGDSAVYLCASSLTPRSEQYFGPGTRLTVT.

This sequence joins TRBV5-1 and TRBJ1-4; 7 nucleotides match TRBD1. Germline CDR1 SGHRS, CDR2 YFSETQ. V shed 4 bases, J shed 0 bases, and the junction held 3 bases outside the gene matches. This CDR3 has 15 residues. CDR3 DNA sequence: TGCGCCAGCAGCCCCGGGACAGCAACTAATGAAAAACTGTTTTTT. Protein: CASSPGTATNEKLFF.

The CDR3 DNA follows: TGTGCCAGTCGGGAGAATGAAAAACTGTTTTTT. It yields the protein CASRENEKLFF. This chain connects TRBV19 to TRBJ1-4; D remains ambiguous. The V gene lost 8 bases and the J gene lost 5 bases, with 6 bases spanning the gap. The CDR3 covers 11 residues. Looked up from germline, CDR1 is LNHDA and CDR2 is SQIVND (reference sequence).

This chain links TRBV28 with TRBJ2-7; TRBD1 agrees at 7 bases. Trimming took 7 bases from V and 0 from J; bases not matched to a gene: 9. Looked up from germline, CDR1 is MDHEN and CDR2 is SYDVKM. This CDR3 contains 15 residues. In DNA form, the CDR3 reads TGTGCCAGCAAGAGGGACAGTTCGAGCTCCTACGAGCAGTACTTC. It specifies CASKRDSSSSYEQYF.

The chain combines TRBV10-3 with TRBJ1-1, with 12 bases aligning to TRBD1. V lost 7 bases and J lost 4; bases outside the gene matches: 10. There are 16 residues in the CDR3. Germline-derived CDR1 and CDR2 are ENHRY and SYGVKD. The CDR3 DNA sequence: TGTGCCATCATGTCGGGACAGGGGGCCAAGGGCACTGAAGCTTTCTTT. It specifies CAIMSGQGAKGTEAFF.

The chain links TRBV5-8 to TRBJ2-5; D may be TRBD1 (5 bases). Trimming pared 0 bases from V and 2 bases from J, leaving 5 bases between. The germline gives CDR1 SGHTS, CDR2 YDEGEE. The CDR3 covers 13 residues. This CDR3 is CASSLGQQETQYF. CDR3 nucleotides: TGTGCCAGCAGCTTGGGACAGCAAGAGACCCAGTACTTC.

The chain carries TRBV5-5 and TRBJ2-1, with 12 bases identical to TRBD2. This CDR3 contains 14 residues. V shed 1 base and J 8 bases; nucleotides not matched to a gene: 1. Per the germline V gene, CDR1 is SGHKS and CDR2 is YYEKEE (reference sequence). The CDR3 reads CASSLLAGGHEQFF. DNA of the CDR3: TGTGCCAGCAGCTTGCTAGCGGGAGGGCATGAGCAGTTCTTC. The whole variable domain, filled in from reference TRBV5-5 and TRBJ2-1, reads DAGVTQSPTHLIKTRGQQVTLRCSPISGHKSVSWYQQVLGQGPQFIFQYYEKEERGRGNFPDRFSARQFPNYSSELNVNALLLGDSALYLCASSLLAGGHEQFFGPGTRLTVL.

This chain connects TRBV28 to TRBJ1-1, with D unclear. The CDR3 runs 15 residues. The V end lost 5 bases, the J end lost 0 bases, and 13 bases lay between the germline ends. Germline lookup yields CDR1 MDHEN and CDR2 SYDVKM. The CDR3 loop reads CASSPPLSMNTEAFF. DNA of the CDR3: TGTGCCAGCAGTCCACCCTTGTCGATGAACACTGAAGCTTTCTTT.